These T cell receptor beta chains were read from a single sample in a study of memory CD4+ T cells and cytomegalovirus serostatus. Sequencing used immunoSEQ multiplex PCR; TCRdb keeps in-frame clones, though not all of them. The sample records under 55,000 clones, around 80% being singletons. Specimen: memory CD4+ T cells from blood. Receptor source: an adult in good health and CMV-seropositive. CDR3s include the opening cysteine and the closing phenylalanine or tryptophan. The D gene is left open where the match is weak. Some rows mark clone size as missing; the rest say once, few, many or name a class of expanded clone.

>TRBV5-1|TRBD1|TRBJ2-7|17|-
CASSLGTGGRIADEQYF
TGCGCCAGCAGCTTGGGGACAGGGGGCCGAATTGCCGACGAGCAGTACTTC
>TRBV10-1|-|TRBJ2-3|13|-
CASSEAGTDTQYF
TGCGCCAGCAGTGAGGCTGGCACAGATACGCAGTATTTT
>TRBV30|-|TRBJ2-7|12|-
CAWSDSSYEQYF
TGTGCCTGGAGTGACAGCTCCTACGAGCAGTACTTC
>TRBV6-5|-|TRBJ2-7|12|-
CASSSSGIRGNF
TGTGCCAGCAGTTCATCGGGGATACGAGGGAACTTC
>TRBV2|TRBD1|TRBJ1-5|15|-
CASSVEGTGNQPQHF
TGTGCCAGCAGTGTGGAAGGGACAGGTAATCAGCCCCAGCATTTT
>TRBV7-2|-|TRBJ1-5|15|-
CASSLMSQVNQPQHF
TGTGCCAGCAGCTTAATGAGCCAGGTGAATCAGCCCCAGCATTTT
>TRBV9|-|TRBJ2-5|13|-
CASSATGRETQYF
TGTGCCAGCAGCGCGACAGGCCGTGAGACCCAGTACTTC
>TRBV18|TRBD1|TRBJ1-1|15|once
CASSLALQGATEAFF
TGTGCCAGCTCACTCGCATTACAGGGGGCCACTGAAGCTTTCTTT
>TRBV5-6|-|TRBJ2-5|11|-
CASSLAETQYF
TGTGCCAGCAGCTTGGCAGAGACCCAGTACTTC
>TRBV28|-|TRBJ1-2|14|-
CASSLTQTNYGYTF
TGTGCCAGCAGTTTGACACAGACTAACTATGGCTACACCTTC
>TRBV6-6|TRBD1|TRBJ1-5|14|-
CASSPTGRSQPQHF
TGTGCCAGCAGCCCGACAGGGAGAAGTCAGCCCCAGCATTTT
>TRBV6-5|-|TRBJ2-5|12|-
CASSKSGGEQYF
TGTGCCAGCAGTAAATCCGGCGGGGAGCAGTACTTC
>TRBV18|-|TRBJ1-2|12|once
CASSPFVYGYTF
TGTGCCAGCTCACCGTTCGTCTATGGCTACACCTTC
>TRBV18|-|TRBJ1-4|16|-
CASSPVIGRANEKLFF
TGTGCCAGCTCACCGGTCATAGGGCGAGCGAATGAAAAACTGTTTTTT
>TRBV4-3|-|TRBJ2-3|15|-
CASSQEGWRTDTQYF
TGCGCCAGCAGCCAAGAGGGGTGGAGAACAGATACGCAGTATTTT
>TRBV12-5|-|TRBJ2-3|18|-
CASGFISDGITSTDTQYF
TGTGCTAGTGGTTTTATTTCCGACGGAATAACTAGCACAGATACGCAGTATTTT
>TRBV18|TRBD1|TRBJ1-1|16|-
CASSPRETGARTEAFF
TGTGCCAGCTCACCACGGGAGACAGGGGCGAGGACTGAAGCTTTCTTT
>TRBV19|TRBD1|TRBJ2-7|15|-
CPPPSDRVDIYEQYF
TGTCCACCCCCCAGCGACAGGGTGGACATCTACGAGCAGTACTTC
>TRBV5-4|TRBD1|TRBJ1-2|15|-
CASSWGGQDDYGYTF
TGTGCCAGCAGCTGGGGGGGACAGGACGACTATGGCTACACCTTC
>TRBV7-8|TRBD2|TRBJ2-5|15|-
CASSLSGGVQETQYF
TGTGCCAGCAGCTTGTCCGGGGGGGTCCAAGAGACCCAGTACTTC
>TRBV7-2|-|TRBJ1-1|14|-
CASTGGQGHTEAFF
TGTGCCAGCACCGGGGGGCAGGGGCACACTGAAGCTTTCTTT
>TRBV6-5|-|TRBJ2-3|15|-
CASRNAGFSTDTQYF
TGTGCCAGCAGGAATGCGGGGTTTAGCACAGATACGCAGTATTTT
>TRBV6-5|-|TRBJ1-4|16|once
CASSYSARTRPEKLFF
TGTGCCAGCAGTTACTCCGCCCGGACAAGACCTGAAAAACTGTTTTTT
>TRBV27|-|TRBJ1-5|13|-
CASRLGSNQPQHF
TGTGCCAGCCGCCTAGGTAGCAATCAGCCCCAGCATTTT
>TRBV29-1|-|TRBJ1-5|13|-
CSVEVDRDQPQHF
TGCAGCGTTGAGGTGGACAGAGATCAGCCCCAGCATTTT
>TRBV27|TRBD1|TRBJ1-2|14|once
CASTSDRGNYGYTF
TGTGCCAGCACCTCGGACAGGGGTAACTATGGCTACACCTTC
>TRBV7-3|-|TRBJ2-5|13|-
CASSLDYSETQYF
TGTGCCAGCAGCTTGGACTATTCAGAGACCCAGTACTTC
>TRBV11-2|TRBD1|TRBJ2-1|14|-
CASSQQTGGREQFF
TGTGCCAGCAGCCAACAAACAGGGGGCAGGGAGCAGTTCTTC
>TRBV6-5|-|TRBJ1-3|14|-
CASKPGFSGNTIYF
TGTGCCAGCAAACCAGGATTCAGTGGAAACACCATATATTTT
>TRBV7-3|-|TRBJ2-5|13|-
CASSQTSQETQYF
TGTGCCAGCAGTCAAACTAGTCAAGAGACCCAGTACTTC
>TRBV4-2|-|TRBJ1-2|12|-
CASSQDVYGYTF
TGTGCCAGCAGCCAAGATGTCTATGGCTACACCTTC
>TRBV27|TRBD1|TRBJ1-2|15|-
CASSLTGTGLYGYTF
TGTGCCAGCAGTTTGACCGGGACAGGGCTATATGGCTACACCTTC
>TRBV7-8|-|TRBJ2-3|19|-
CASSLFLSSTGFGADTQYF
TGTGCCAGCAGCTTATTTTTAAGTTCAACGGGCTTCGGCGCAGATACGCAGTATTTT
>TRBV5-1|-|TRBJ2-5|13|-
CASSFDSQETQYF
TGCGCCAGCAGCTTTGACAGCCAAGAGACCCAGTACTTC
>TRBV9|-|TRBJ2-1|13|-
CASSVDDNNEQFF
TGTGCCAGCAGCGTAGACGACAACAATGAGCAGTTCTTC
>TRBV7-2|TRBD1|TRBJ2-1|14|-
CASSRQGASNEQFF
TGTGCCAGCAGCAGACAGGGGGCGTCAAATGAGCAGTTCTTC
>TRBV7-9|TRBD2|TRBJ2-1|15|-
CASSQGAGAVREQFF
TGTGCCAGCAGCCAAGGAGCGGGAGCGGTTAGGGAGCAGTTCTTC
>TRBV10-2|TRBD1|TRBJ2-5|15|-
CASRPGQGADETQYF
TGCGCCAGCAGGCCGGGGCAGGGGGCGGATGAGACCCAGTACTTC
>TRBV19|-|TRBJ2-3|12|-
CASSPGADTQYF
TGTGCCAGTAGTCCGGGGGCAGATACGCAGTATTTT
>TRBV11-3|TRBD1|TRBJ2-5|14|-
CASSSGQGGQTQYF
TGTGCCAGCAGCTCCGGACAGGGGGGACAGACCCAGTACTTC
>TRBV4-2|TRBD2|TRBJ2-5|15|-
CASSPLAGVQETQYF
TGTGCCAGCAGCCCCCTAGCGGGGGTACAAGAGACCCAGTACTTC
>TRBV5-6|-|TRBJ1-3|15|-
CASSLGISSGNTIYF
TGTGCCAGCAGCTTGGGGATTAGCTCTGGAAACACCATATATTTT
>TRBV7-2|-|TRBJ1-1|14|-
CASSLAFGQTGAFF
TGTGCCAGCAGCTTAGCTTTCGGACAGACGGGGGCTTTCTTT
>TRBV9|TRBD2|TRBJ2-5|16|-
CASSPLGRGGQETQYF
TGTGCCAGCAGCCCCCTTGGGCGGGGGGGACAAGAGACCCAGTACTTC
>TRBV11-2|-|TRBJ2-1|14|-
CASSSATRFNEQFF
TGTGCCAGCAGCTCCGCGACTAGGTTCAATGAGCAGTTCTTC
>TRBV18|TRBD1|TRBJ1-2|16|-
CASSPPQQGARRGYTF
TGTGCCAGCTCACCACCCCAACAGGGGGCGAGACGTGGCTACACCTTC
>TRBV30|-|TRBJ2-5|11|-
CAWSVRETQYF
TGTGCCTGGAGTGTACGAGAGACCCAGTACTTC
>TRBV6-5|TRBD1|TRBJ1-2|14|-
CASSYGTGGNGYTF
TGTGCCAGCAGTTACGGGACAGGGGGCAATGGCTACACCTTC
>TRBV10-3|-|TRBJ2-2|16|-
CAISETDPLNTGELFF
TGTGCCATCAGTGAGACCGACCCTTTAAACACCGGGGAGCTGTTTTTT
>TRBV5-5|TRBD1|TRBJ1-1|13|-
CASSPTGGREAFF
TGTGCCAGCAGCCCGACAGGGGGCAGAGAAGCTTTCTTT
>TRBV6-5|TRBD2|TRBJ2-1|15|-
CASRQREGRYNEQFF
TGTGCCAGCAGGCAGCGGGAGGGCCGCTACAATGAGCAGTTCTTC
>TRBV15|-|TRBJ1-1|15|few
CATSRGLLGGTEAFF
TGTGCCACCAGCAGAGGGTTATTAGGTGGGACTGAAGCTTTCTTT
>TRBV2|-|TRBJ1-3|13|-
CASSPDSGNTIYF
TGTGCCAGCAGTCCTGACAGTGGAAACACCATATATTTT